The clone carrying this T cell receptor (beta chain) came up many times. The antigen remains unidentified. This CDR3 is built from 14 residues. Per germline, CDR1 SGHTA and CDR2 FQGNSA. V lost 3 bases to trimming and J lost 0 bases, with 9 bases between them. The data originate from a study of T cells after yellow fever vaccination. As for the study in general: Fractions of limited cellularity were prepared by means of SMART-Seq v4 Ultra Low Input.

5'RACE template switching generated TCR cDNA, adding a universal primer site and UMIs. MiXCR, run by TCRdb on the 5' RACE reads, gives a single entry per CDR3 protein. The sample holds about 150,000 distinct CDR3 sequences, 5% to 7.5% seen once. Findings and limits, study-wide: The secondary response was weaker, and its peak arrived faster, on day 5 versus 15. FACS-sorted repertoires could contain abundant clonotypes contaminating from the bulk population.

The J gene is TRBJ2-7, the V gene TRBV7-2, with D perhaps matching TRBD2 (5 bases). This specimen was CD4+ T cells sorted from PBMCs, taken 10 days after the yellow fever booster vaccination. This receptor was obtained from a man younger than 40 who received the YFV17D yellow fever vaccine. The DNA for the CDR3 is TGTGCCAGCAGCTTTTGGACTGTCTCCTACGAGCAGTACTTC. This sequence encodes CASSFWTVSYEQYF.